What follows are 8 T cell receptor beta chains derived from one specimen sequenced in a study of blood T cell repertoires in COVID-19 (dated by TCRdb to 2019 to 2021). Library construction relied on the immunoSEQ multiplex PCR assay. What TCRdb holds here is the immuneACCESS table cut down to in-frame rearrangements. Part of the clones is not present; checked against another copy, under half of the missing clones reflect an unresolved V gene, and the others are unexplained. In this sample the table shows some 240,000 clones, around 83% of which occur a single time. The ten largest clones take up under 15% of the sample. Sequencing used peripheral blood. The source is a woman in her fifties or sixties with active or convalescent COVID-19.

This clone has just one count. The gene calls are TRBV2 and TRBJ2-1, with 11 bases identical to TRBD1. J lost 8 bases, V lost 4 bases, and 7 bases had no gene match. Germline V lookup: CDR1 SNHLY, CDR2 FYNNEI. The CDR3 runs 15 residues. The DNA of the CDR3 is TGTGCCAGCAGTGCGTTCGGGACAGGGGGACATGAGCAGTTCTTC. Protein: CASSAFGTGGHEQFF.

J is TRBJ2-5 and V is TRBV9; D is unclear. The ends were cut back, 3 bases at V and 2 bases at J, with 11 bases in the middle. Germline loops: CDR1 SGDLS, CDR2 YYNGEE. CDR3 size: 14 residues. CDR3 sequence reads: CASSGPPLQETQYF. Here the CDR3 DNA reads TGTGCCAGCAGCGGTCCCCCCCTACAAGAGACCCAGTACTTC.

The CDR3 protein is CASSPRDSGANVLTF. The CDR3 coding sequence is TGCGCCAGCAGCCCCCGGGACTCTGGGGCCAACGTCCTGACTTTC. The chain carries TRBV4-1 and TRBJ2-6; the D gene is possibly TRBD2 (5 bases). V was cut by 4 bases and J by 0 bases, with 7 bases left in between. The CDR3 spans 15 residues. Germline loops: CDR1 MGHRA, CDR2 YSYEKL.

This rearrangement joins TRBV11-2 to TRBJ2-3, with D possibly being TRBD2 (5 bases). Trimming took off 1 base at V and 4 bases at J, with 12 bases between the two ends. CDR1 is SGHAT, CDR2 FQNNGV, per germline. CDR3 size: 15 residues. CDR3 residues: CASSLVGGQADTQYF. The CDR3 DNA is TGTGCCAGCAGCTTAGTCGGCGGGCAGGCAGATACGCAGTATTTT.

The sample holds a few counts of this clone. The rearrangement links TRBV5-1 to TRBJ1-3; perhaps TRBD1 as D (5 bases). V dropped 2 bases and J dropped 1 base, with 10 bases sitting between them. Per the germline V gene, CDR1 is SGHRS and CDR2 is YFSETQ. This CDR3 has 15 amino acids. CDR3 amino acids: CASSLSGFSGNTIYF. The CDR3 region has the DNA TGCGCCAGCAGCTTATCAGGGTTTTCTGGAAACACCATATATTTT.

The V and J genes are TRBV11-1 and TRBJ2-1; 9 bases match TRBD1. The CDR3 sequence is 14 residues long. V lost 2 bases, J lost 7 bases, and 3 bases stayed unmatched. Germline V gene lookup returns CDR1 SGHAT and CDR2 FQDESV (reference sequence). CDR3 bases: TGTGCCAGCAGCTTATTACAGGGGGCGAATGAGCAGTTCTTC. Protein product: CASSLLQGANEQFF.

The chain recombines TRBV7-9 with TRBJ2-5, with D tentatively TRBD1 (6 bases). V was shortened by 4 bases and J by 0 bases, with 9 bases between the two germline ends. This CDR3 is built from 14 residues. In germline, CDR1 is SEHNR, CDR2 FQNEAQ (reference sequence). The CDR3 nucleotides read TGTGCCAGCAGCTCACAGGGTTACCAAGAGACCCAGTACTTC. Encoded protein: CASSSQGYQETQYF. The full variable domain, its missing parts supplied by reference TRBV7-9 and TRBJ2-5, is DTGVSQNPRHKITKRGQNVTFRCDPISEHNRLYWYRQTLGQGPEFLTYFQNEAQLEKSRLLSDRFSAERPKGSFSTLEIQRTEQGDSAMYLCASSSQGYQETQYFGPGTRLLVL.

This clone was counted once. This chain uses TRBV2 with TRBJ1-4; D gene unclear. Trimming cost V 7 bases and J 5 bases, with 5 bases left between them. In germline, CDR1 is SNHLY, CDR2 FYNNEI. The CDR3 has 11 amino acids. In DNA form, the CDR3 reads TGTGCCAGCACCCTAAATGAAAAACTGTTTTTT. Encoded protein: CASTLNEKLFF.